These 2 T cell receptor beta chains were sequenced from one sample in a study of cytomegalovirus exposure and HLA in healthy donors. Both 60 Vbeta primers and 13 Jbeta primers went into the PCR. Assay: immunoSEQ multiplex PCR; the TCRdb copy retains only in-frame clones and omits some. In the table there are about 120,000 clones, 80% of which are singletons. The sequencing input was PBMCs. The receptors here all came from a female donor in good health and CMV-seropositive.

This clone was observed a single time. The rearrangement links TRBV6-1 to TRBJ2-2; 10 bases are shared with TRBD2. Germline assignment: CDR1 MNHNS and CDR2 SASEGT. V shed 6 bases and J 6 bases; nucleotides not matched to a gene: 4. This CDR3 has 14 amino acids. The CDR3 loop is CASRRAGGPGELFF. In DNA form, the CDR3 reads TGTGCCAGCAGGCGAGCGGGGGGGCCCGGGGAGCTGTTTTTT.

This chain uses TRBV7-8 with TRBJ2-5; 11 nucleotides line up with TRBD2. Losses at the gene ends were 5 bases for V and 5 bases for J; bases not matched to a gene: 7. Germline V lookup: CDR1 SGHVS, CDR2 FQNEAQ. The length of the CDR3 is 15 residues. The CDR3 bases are TGTGCCAGCAGCCCCGCCGGGACTAGCGGTGAGACCCAGTACTTC. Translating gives CASSPAGTSGETQYF.